A single T cell receptor beta chain is shown here with its context. This entry belongs to a study of T cell responses to AZD1222 COVID-19 vaccine. The data were produced by immunoSEQ multiplex PCR, yet TCRdb's version contains in-frame clones alone and is incomplete. Here the sample spans about 150,000 clones, about 89% being singletons. The germline V gene encodes CDR1 SGHNT and CDR2 YYREEE (reference sequence). With 4 bases clipped from V and 2 bases from J, the junction kept 8 bases outside the gene matches. The CDR3 runs to 15 residues. The V call is TRBV5-4, the J call TRBJ2-7; 8 bases fit TRBD2. Sequencing was performed on peripheral blood, taken 28 days after the second AZD1222 dose. This receptor was obtained from an adult who received the AZD1222 COVID-19 vaccine. The CDR3 loop is CASSPGGRFPYEQYF. The CDR3 nucleotides are TGTGCCAGCAGCCCAGGCGGGAGGTTCCCCTACGAGCAGTACTTC.